What follows are 22 T cell receptor beta chains derived from one specimen sequenced in a study of siplizumab effects on memory and regulatory T cells (dated by TCRdb to between 2018 and 2021). Libraries came from the immunoSEQ multiplex PCR assay. TCRdb's version of the immuneACCESS table is confined to in-frame rearrangements and falls short of the full clone set. An unresolved V gene accounts for under half of the shortfall where checked; the remainder is of unknown origin. The sample table contains 99,000 or so clones; only one count was recorded for nearly 95% of them. In total, the top ten clones hold about 0.62% of the sample. Sequencing was performed on Tregs sorted from blood. These receptor sequences come from a human donor in good health.

The V gene is TRBV6-1, the J gene TRBJ1-5; D gene ambiguous. CDR1 is MNHNS, CDR2 SASEGT, per germline. The germline V and J ends were trimmed by 6 bases and 3 bases, with 12 bases remaining between them. The CDR3 is 14 amino acids. CDR3 sequence reads: CASRGPGFNQPQHF. In DNA, the CDR3 is TGTGCCAGCAGGGGTCCCGGTTTCAATCAGCCCCAGCATTTT.

The chain is built from TRBV7-2 and TRBJ2-2; 7 bases line up with TRBD1. CDR1 is SGHTA, CDR2 FQGNSA, per germline. V shed 5 bases and J 6 bases; nucleotides not matched to a gene: 12. The CDR3 has 16 amino acids. DNA for the CDR3: TGTGCCAGCAGCGCGTACCCAGCGGACAGGTCCGGGGAGCTGTTTTTT. Its protein product is CASSAYPADRSGELFF.

V gene TRBV4-3 combines with J gene TRBJ1-2; TRBD1 matches 9 bases. The CDR3 has 15 amino acids. Germline-derived CDR1 and CDR2 are LGHNA and YSLEER. V shed 1 base and J 8 bases; nucleotides not matched to a gene: 8. The CDR3 sequence: CASSQGTVQGAGYTF. The CDR3 bases are TGCGCCAGCAGCCAAGGAACCGTACAGGGGGCGGGCTACACCTTC.

This sequence joins TRBV30 and TRBJ2-3; 8 bases match TRBD2. V lost 1 base, J lost 3 bases, and 0 bases stayed unmatched. Germline values: CDR1 GTSNPN, CDR2 SVGIG (reference sequence). The CDR3 is 13 amino acids. CDR3 bases: TGTGCCTGGAGTGGCGGGGGGACAGATACGCAGTATTTT. Amino acid sequence: CAWSGGGTDTQYF.

This CDR3 reads CASTPPGGGAQYF. In DNA form, the CDR3 reads TGTGCCAGCACCCCACCCGGTGGGGGGGCGCAGTATTTT. The V and J genes are TRBV6-5 and TRBJ2-3; 7 bases are a match to TRBD2. Per germline, CDR1 MNHEY and CDR2 SVGAGI. The CDR3 sequence is 13 residues long. V trimming: 7 bases; J trimming: 10 bases; junction bases outside the gene matches: 11.

The rearrangement uses TRBV5-1 and TRBJ2-5; D remains unclear. V was pared by 2 bases and J by 1 base, with 9 bases between. The CDR3 runs 14 residues. The germline V gene encodes CDR1 SGHRS and CDR2 YFSETQ. The CDR3 sequence: CASSLHGSQETQYF. The CDR3 DNA sequence: TGCGCCAGCAGCTTACACGGCAGCCAAGAGACCCAGTACTTC.

The chain links TRBV6-5 to TRBJ1-2; 7 bases fit TRBD1. Trimming cost V 6 bases and J 4 bases; bases outside gene matches: 5. CDR3 size: 13 residues. CDR1 MNHEY and CDR2 SVGAGI come from the germline V gene. CDR3: CASSPGQIYGYTF. Written as DNA, the CDR3 is TGTGCCAGCAGCCCGGGACAGATCTATGGCTACACCTTC.

The genes are TRBV10-3 and TRBJ1-4, with a tentative D call TRBD1 (5 bases). The germline CDR1 and CDR2 sequences are ENHRY and SYGVKD. Deletions cut 10 bases from V and 5 bases from J, with 14 bases between. The CDR3 is made up of 13 amino acids. The CDR3 region is CATRWGGNEKLFF. In DNA, the CDR3 is TGTGCCACCCGCTGGGGGGGAAATGAAAAACTGTTTTTT.

The rearrangement uses TRBV6-1 and TRBJ1-1, with D maybe TRBD1 (6 bases). CDR3 length: 13 residues. Trimming removed 8 bases from V and 1 base from J, with 11 bases in between. The germline CDR1 and CDR2 sequences are MNHNS and SASEGT. CDR3 amino acids: CASCQGRNTEAFF. The DNA of the CDR3 is TGTGCCAGCTGCCAGGGGCGGAACACTGAAGCTTTCTTT.

J is TRBJ2-5 and V is TRBV7-9; 9 bases align to TRBD2. The CDR3 is 15 amino acids. V lost 1 base to trimming and J lost 13 bases; unmatched junction nucleotides: 13. Looked up from germline, CDR1 is SEHNR and CDR2 is FQNEAQ (reference sequence). The CDR3 is CASSLESAGGFPTYF. CDR3 in DNA: TGTGCCAGCAGCTTAGAGTCAGCGGGGGGCTTCCCGACGTACTTC.

This chain connects TRBV14 to TRBJ2-2; D call uncertain. The V end lost 4 bases, the J end lost 2 bases, and 8 bases lay between the germline ends. The CDR3 runs to 14 residues. The germline CDR1 and CDR2 sequences are SGHDN and FVKESK. This CDR3 reads CASSLTANTGELFF. The CDR3, as DNA: TGTGCCAGCAGCCTAACAGCAAACACCGGGGAGCTGTTTTTT. Variable domain in full (rest from reference TRBV14 and TRBJ2-2): EAGVTQFPSHSVIEKGQTVTLRCDPISGHDNLYWYRRVMGKEIKFLLHFVKESKQDESGMPNNRFLAERTGGTYSTLKVQPAELEDSGVYFCASSLTANTGELFFGEGSRLTVL.

The V and J genes are TRBV11-3 and TRBJ2-2; 7 positions match TRBD1. The CDR3 totals 14 residues. Germline V lookup: CDR1 SGHNT, CDR2 YENEEA. Trimming took 5 bases from V and 5 from J; bases not matched to a gene: 5. In nucleotides, the CDR3 is TGTGCCAGCAGCCTACAGGGGCGTACCGGGGAGCTGTTTTTT. Encoded protein: CASSLQGRTGELFF.

V is TRBV13 and J is TRBJ2-7; 14 bases fit TRBD2. V gave up 0 bases and J gave up 4 bases; unmatched junction bases: 5. CDR3 length: 17 amino acids. Germline CDR1 reads PRHDT; CDR2 reads FYEKMQ (reference sequence). CDR3 in amino acids: CASSLGGTSGSFYEQYF. CDR3 DNA: TGTGCCAGCAGCTTAGGCGGGACTAGCGGGAGTTTTTACGAGCAGTACTTC.

The chain recombines TRBV19 with TRBJ2-3; 8 nucleotides align to TRBD2. The CDR3 contains 15 residues. Germline V gene data show CDR1 as LNHDA and CDR2 as SQIVND (reference sequence). J was trimmed by 3 bases and V by 7 bases; bases with no gene match: 9. The CDR3 coding sequence is TGTGCCAGTACGCCGGGCGGGGGGAAGACAGATACGCAGTATTTT. It yields the protein CASTPGGGKTDTQYF.

The J gene is TRBJ2-7, the V gene TRBV5-1; TRBD2 matches at 7 bases. Trimming cost V 4 bases and J 0 bases; bases outside gene matches: 16. Germline assignment: CDR1 SGHRS and CDR2 YFSETQ. The CDR3 runs 18 residues. This CDR3 reads CASSREGVGGRVSYEQYF. Written as DNA, the CDR3 is TGCGCCAGCAGCCGGGAAGGGGTCGGCGGGAGAGTCTCCTACGAGCAGTACTTC.

The chain combines TRBV27 with TRBJ2-1, with 8 bases identical to TRBD1. Germline assignment: CDR1 MNHEY and CDR2 SMNVEV (reference sequence). CDR3 length: 14 amino acids. V shed 7 bases, J shed 4 bases, and the junction held 6 bases outside the gene matches. CDR3 amino acids: CASTVDRAYNEQFF. DNA for the CDR3: TGTGCCAGCACCGTGGACAGGGCTTACAATGAGCAGTTCTTC.

This chain links TRBV6-1 with TRBJ2-5; perhaps TRBD2 as D (5 bases). Between the trimmed V and J ends, which lost 6 bases and 5 bases, there was a span of 13 bases. Germline CDR1 is MNHNS and CDR2 is SASEGT. The CDR3 covers 13 residues. The CDR3 region is CASRGEVGETQYF. The CDR3 DNA reads as TGTGCCAGCAGGGGAGAAGTAGGGGAGACCCAGTACTTC.

The CDR3 nucleotides are TGTGCCAGCAGTTCTCCGGGACAGGGGAGTGAAAAACTGTTTTTT. Its translation is CASSSPGQGSEKLFF. The rearrangement joins TRBV27 to TRBJ1-4, with 10 bases matching TRBD1. Per the germline V gene, CDR1 is MNHEY and CDR2 is SMNVEV (reference sequence). The CDR3 totals 15 residues. The V gene end was trimmed by 4 bases and the J gene end by 7 bases; junction bases not matched to a gene: 6.

The V and J genes are TRBV18 and TRBJ1-4, with a tentative D call TRBD1 (5 bases). CDR1 is KGHSH and CDR2 is LQKENI in the germline V gene. The V end was cut by 6 bases, the J end by 0 bases, with 11 bases between. The CDR3 is 15 residues long. In DNA form, the CDR3 reads TGTGCCAGCTCCTCGGGACGGACAACTAATGAAAAACTGTTTTTT. It specifies CASSSGRTTNEKLFF.

The chain carries TRBV30 and TRBJ1-1, with 10 bases aligning to TRBD1. V trimming: 3 bases; J trimming: 8 bases; junction bases outside the gene matches: 9. CDR3 length: 14 amino acids. Germline V gene sequence: CDR1 GTSNPN, CDR2 SVGIG (reference sequence). This chain's CDR3 is CAWRGRPGQGEAFF. The DNA for the CDR3 is TGTGCCTGGAGGGGCCGCCCGGGACAGGGGGAAGCTTTCTTT. The complete variable domain, with remaining parts taken from reference TRBV30 and TRBJ1-1, reads SQTIHQWPATLVQPVGSPLSLECTVEGTSNPNLYWYRQAAGRGLQLLFYSVGIGQISSEVPQNLSASRPQDRQFILSSKKLLLSDSGFYLCAWRGRPGQGEAFFGQGTRLTVV.

CDR3 sequence (DNA): TGTGCTAGTGGTTCGAGCGCGCTGGGGGGTGAGCAGTTCTTC. It specifies CASGSSALGGEQFF. The rearrangement links TRBV12-5 to TRBJ2-1, with a weak D call TRBD2 (6 bases). This CDR3 has 14 amino acids. Germline lookup yields CDR1 LGHNT and CDR2 FRNRAP. Trimming removed 4 bases at V and 9 bases at J, with 16 bases between. Based on the CDR3 plus reference TRBV12-5 and TRBJ2-1, the full variable domain is DARVTQTPRHKVTEMGQEVTMRCQPILGHNTVFWYRQTMMQGLELLAYFRNRAPLDDSGMPKDRFSAEMPDATLATLKIQPSEPRDSAVYFCASGSSALGGEQFFGPGTRLTVL.

The chain uses TRBV7-9 and TRBJ1-1, with D uncertain. Trimming took off 7 bases at V and 0 bases at J, with 9 bases between the two ends. This CDR3 region has 13 residues. Germline values: CDR1 SEHNR, CDR2 FQNEAQ (reference sequence). The CDR3 spells CASTPGMNTEAFF. Here the CDR3 DNA reads TGTGCCAGCACCCCGGGGATGAACACTGAAGCTTTCTTT.